One and the same sample provided the 18 T cell receptor beta chains below, sequenced in a study of blood T cell repertoires in COVID-19. Some clones are missing from TCRdb's copy, which holds only in-frame ones; the method was immunoSEQ multiplex PCR. The table lists 20,000 to 30,000 clones, over 85% of them singletons. Specimen: peripheral blood. The source is a human donor with active COVID-19. The donor label of this sample is uncertain.

In DNA form, the CDR3 reads TGTGCCAGCAGCTTAGTTTCGGGTGGCAGCTCCTACGAGCAGTACTTC. Translated: CASSLVSGGSSYEQYF. The chain links TRBV7-9 to TRBJ2-7; D ambiguous. Trimming shortened V by 1 base and J by 0 bases, and 13 bases separated the two germline ends. This CDR3 is built from 16 residues. Germline CDR1 reads SEHNR; CDR2 reads FQNEAQ (reference sequence).

V usage is TRBV7-2 and J usage is TRBJ2-1; D is possibly TRBD2 (6 bases). V lost 2 bases, J lost 4 bases, and 12 bases lay in between. CDR1 and CDR2 (germline): SGHTA, FQGNSA. The CDR3 loop spans 15 amino acids. CDR3 DNA sequence: TGTGCCAGCAGCTTAAGTGGGACTGGATACAATGAGCAGTTCTTC. Translation gives CASSLSGTGYNEQFF.

The chain couples TRBV3-1 (or the pseudogene TRBV3-2) to TRBJ2-7; a weak D match, TRBD2 (6 bases). This CDR3 is built from 15 residues. The germline CDR1 and CDR2 sequences are LGHDT and YNNKEL (reference sequence). The V and J ends lost 1 base and 0 bases respectively, with 10 bases between them. The CDR3 DNA reads TGTGCCAGCAGCCAAGTTGCGGGGCCCTCCTACGAGCAGTACTTC. This gives the protein CASSQVAGPSYEQYF.

This clone came up once. The CDR3 protein is CASGAGAYNEQFF. As DNA, the CDR3 is TGTGCCAGCGGAGCGGGGGCCTACAATGAGCAGTTCTTC. The chain employs TRBV6-5 and TRBJ2-1, with 8 bases that match TRBD2. The trim removed 8 bases at V and 2 bases at J, leaving 2 bases unmatched. Germline V CDR1 and CDR2: MNHEY, SVGAGI. The CDR3 totals 13 residues.

CDR3 in DNA: TGTGCCAGCAGCTTAAGGGACAGGGGCCGATCTATGAAGCAGTACTTC. Translated: CASSLRDRGRSMKQYF. The chain is built from TRBV5-6 and TRBJ2-7; TRBD1 matches 10 bases. Germline assignment: CDR1 SGHDT and CDR2 YYEEEE. CDR3 size: 16 residues. V lost 2 bases and J lost 8; bases outside the gene matches: 13.

The J gene is TRBJ2-7, the V gene TRBV5-5; D is unresolved. The CDR3 has 15 residues. From germline, CDR1 is SGHKS and CDR2 YYEKEE (reference sequence). The germline V and J ends were trimmed by 6 bases and 5 bases, with 21 bases remaining between them. The CDR3 reads CASTVGPHPKDEQYF. CDR3 DNA sequence: TGTGCCAGCACCGTGGGCCCGCACCCTAAGGACGAGCAGTACTTC.

V and J are TRBV11-2 and TRBJ1-2, with D possibly being TRBD1 (5 bases). This CDR3 contains 14 residues. Trimming took off 1 base at V and 8 bases at J, with 14 bases between the two ends. From germline, CDR1 is SGHAT and CDR2 FQNNGV. As DNA, the CDR3 is TGTGCCAGCAGCTTAGCCCTGACAGATTTCGGCTACACCTTC. Its translation: CASSLALTDFGYTF.

The chain uses TRBV10-1 and TRBJ1-1; perhaps TRBD1 as D (5 bases). CDR1 and CDR2 (germline): WNHNN, SYGVQD (reference sequence). The V gene lost 6 bases and the J gene lost 5 bases, with 16 bases spanning the gap. The CDR3 sequence is 14 residues long. This CDR3 is CASSIGTAGTEAFF. The CDR3 nucleotides are TGCGCCAGCAGCATCGGGACTGCGGGGACTGAAGCTTTCTTT.

The V gene is TRBV5-1, the J gene TRBJ2-1; D might be TRBD2 (5 bases). V lost 6 bases, J lost 3 bases, and 16 bases lay in between. The CDR3 contains 15 residues. CDR1 is SGHRS, CDR2 YFSETQ, per germline. This CDR3 is CASKETTGNYNEQFF. CDR3 coding DNA: TGCGCCAGCAAAGAGACTACGGGGAACTACAATGAGCAGTTCTTC.

The chain links TRBV27 to TRBJ2-1, with TRBD1 matching over 7 bases. The CDR3 has 14 amino acids. The V segment lost 3 bases and the J segment 9 bases; nucleotides outside the gene matches: 8. From germline, CDR1 is MNHEY and CDR2 SMNVEV (reference sequence). CDR3 nucleotide sequence: TGTGCCAGCAGTTTTCCGGGACAGAGGACTGAGCAGTTCTTC. Protein product: CASSFPGQRTEQFF.

V gene TRBV2 combines with J gene TRBJ1-5; maybe TRBD1 (5 bases). V lost 6 bases and J lost 7, with 16 bases in between. This CDR3 spans 14 amino acids. Germline V CDR1 and CDR2: SNHLY, FYNNEI. The CDR3 loop reads CASSPGRGGQPQHF. Here the CDR3 DNA reads TGTGCCAGCAGCCCAGGGAGGGGCGGCCAGCCCCAGCATTTT.

This chain uses TRBV7-9 with TRBJ2-2, with TRBD2 identical over 10 bases. The CDR3 totals 14 residues. Germline loops: CDR1 SEHNR, CDR2 FQNEAQ (reference sequence). V trimming: 5 bases; J trimming: 5 bases; junction bases outside the gene matches: 2. The CDR3 loop is CASSPTSGTGELFF. The DNA for the CDR3 is TGTGCCAGCAGCCCGACTAGCGGGACCGGGGAGCTGTTTTTT.

The chain employs TRBV18 and TRBJ2-7; 9 nucleotides line up with TRBD1. The V and J ends lost 6 bases and 4 bases, in that order; junction bases with no gene match: 7. CDR3 length: 14 residues. Germline lookup yields CDR1 KGHSH and CDR2 LQKENI. Here the CDR3 reads CASSPGTGSYEQYF. As DNA, the CDR3 is TGTGCCAGCTCTCCCGGGACAGGGAGTTACGAGCAGTACTTC.

The rearrangement uses TRBV24-1 and TRBJ2-1; 8 nucleotides match TRBD2. The ends lost 10 bases at V and 7 bases at J; junction bases unmatched: 14. Germline-derived CDR1 and CDR2 are KGHDR and SFDVKD. CDR3 length: 15 residues. The CDR3 loop is CATSRTSGLGNEQFF. The CDR3, as DNA: TGTGCCACTTCTAGAACTAGCGGTCTGGGTAATGAGCAGTTCTTC.

The chain has TRBV2 and TRBJ1-2, with 7 bases aligning to TRBD1. V lost 6 bases, J lost 0 bases, and 7 bases stayed unmatched. The germline gives CDR1 SNHLY, CDR2 FYNNEI. This CDR3 has 15 residues. CDR3 DNA sequence: TGTGCCAGCAGAGCCGGGACAGCATCTAACTATGGCTACACCTTC. Its protein product is CASRAGTASNYGYTF.

Turning to this clone: The conserved final phenylalanine or tryptophan is absent from the CDR3, which likely points to a read error. The J gene is TRBJ2-7, the V gene TRBV3-1 (or the pseudogene TRBV3-2), with TRBD1 identical over 10 bases. Germline lookup yields CDR1 LGHDT and CDR2 YNNKEL (reference sequence). V lost 0 bases to trimming and J lost 2 bases; unmatched junction nucleotides: 16. This CDR3 contains 20 residues. DNA of the CDR3: TGTGCCAGCAGCCAAGATCTTCTTTTTGAAGGACAGGGGGGTACCTACGAGCAGTACCTC. This codes for CASSQDLLFEGQGGTYEQYL.

This chain connects TRBV6-5 to TRBJ1-1; 7 nucleotides line up with TRBD1. Trimming removed 6 bases from V and 11 bases from J; junction bases left unmatched: 12. CDR3 size: 13 residues. Germline lookup yields CDR1 MNHEY and CDR2 SVGAGI. The CDR3 DNA is TGTGCCAGCAGCCGGGACAGTCGGCGTGAGGCTTTCTTT. This sequence encodes CASSRDSRREAFF.

The chain employs TRBV4-1 and TRBJ1-5; 7 positions match TRBD1. Germline V gene sequence: CDR1 MGHRA, CDR2 YSYEKL. The J segment lost 0 bases and the V segment lost 4 bases, leaving 6 bases of the junction unmatched. The CDR3 sequence is 16 residues long. CDR3 DNA sequence: TGCGCCAGCAGCCCGACCGGACAGGTTAGCAATCAGCCCCAGCATTTT. Protein product: CASSPTGQVSNQPQHF.